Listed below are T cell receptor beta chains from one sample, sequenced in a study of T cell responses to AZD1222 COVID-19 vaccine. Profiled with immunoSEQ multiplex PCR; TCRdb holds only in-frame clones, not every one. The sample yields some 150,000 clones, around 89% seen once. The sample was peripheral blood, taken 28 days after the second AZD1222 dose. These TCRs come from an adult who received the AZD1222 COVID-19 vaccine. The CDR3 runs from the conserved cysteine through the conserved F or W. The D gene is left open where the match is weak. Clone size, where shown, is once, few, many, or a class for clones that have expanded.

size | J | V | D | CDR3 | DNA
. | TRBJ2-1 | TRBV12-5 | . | CASAPGGAGNEQFF | TGTGCTAGTGCCCCAGGGGGGGCGGGGAATGAGCAGTTCTTC
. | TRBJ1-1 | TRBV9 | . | CASSVTANTEAFF | TGTGCCAGCAGCGTAACAGCGAACACTGAAGCTTTCTTT
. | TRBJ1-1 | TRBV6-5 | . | CASSYSRGTEAFF | TGTGCCAGCAGTTACTCCCGGGGCACTGAAGCTTTCTTT
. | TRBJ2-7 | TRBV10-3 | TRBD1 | CAIAQGVYEQYF | TGTGCCATCGCACAGGGGGTCTACGAGCAGTACTTC
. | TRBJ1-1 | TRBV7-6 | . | CASSLAPMNTEAFF | TGTGCCAGCAGCTTGGCCCCTATGAACACTGAAGCTTTCTTT
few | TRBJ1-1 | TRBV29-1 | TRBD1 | CSVVAQGEEKAFF | TGCAGCGTCGTCGCCCAGGGGGAGGAAAAAGCTTTCTTT
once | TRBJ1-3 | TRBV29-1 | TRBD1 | CSVDRISGNTIYF | TGCAGCGTGGACAGGATCTCTGGAAACACCATATATTTT
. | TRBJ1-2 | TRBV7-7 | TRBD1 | CASSVGPVDRGWYGYTF | TGTGCCAGCAGCGTAGGGCCGGTGGACAGGGGCTGGTATGGCTACACCTTC
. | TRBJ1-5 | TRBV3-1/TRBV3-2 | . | CASSRDHTLHF | TGTGCCAGCAGCCGAGATCATACACTGCATTTT
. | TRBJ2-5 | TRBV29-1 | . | CSVEPLGETQYF | TGCAGCGTTGAACCCCTTGGAGAGACCCAGTACTTC
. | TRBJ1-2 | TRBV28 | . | CASSWVEGGGGYTF | TGTGCCAGCAGCTGGGTGGAGGGGGGAGGCGGCTACACCTTC
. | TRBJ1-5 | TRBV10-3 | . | CAISESLLTYSNQPQHF | TGTGCCATCAGTGAGTCGTTACTCACATATAGCAATCAGCCCCAGCATTTT
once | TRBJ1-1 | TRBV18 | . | CASSPLRVMYTEAFF | TGTGCCAGCTCACCACTCAGGGTAATGTACACTGAAGCTTTCTTT
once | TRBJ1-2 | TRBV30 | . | CAWSTPPYGYTF | TGTGCCTGGAGCACGCCACCCTATGGCTACACCTTC
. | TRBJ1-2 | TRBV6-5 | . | CASGESGRPVRGYTF | TGTGCCAGCGGGGAGAGTGGCCGACCTGTAAGGGGCTACACCTTC
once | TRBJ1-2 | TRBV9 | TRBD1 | CASSPPGGAPHGYTF | TGTGCCAGCAGCCCCCCAGGGGGTGCCCCTCATGGCTACACCTTC
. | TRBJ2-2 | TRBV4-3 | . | CASSPTTVRDTLSATGELFF | TGCGCCAGCAGCCCCACCACCGTCCGGGACACTTTGTCGGCCACCGGGGAGCTGTTTTTT
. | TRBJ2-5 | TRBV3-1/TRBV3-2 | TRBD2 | CASSHRLAGGETQYF | TGTGCCAGCAGCCACCGACTAGCGGGGGGGGAGACCCAGTACTTC